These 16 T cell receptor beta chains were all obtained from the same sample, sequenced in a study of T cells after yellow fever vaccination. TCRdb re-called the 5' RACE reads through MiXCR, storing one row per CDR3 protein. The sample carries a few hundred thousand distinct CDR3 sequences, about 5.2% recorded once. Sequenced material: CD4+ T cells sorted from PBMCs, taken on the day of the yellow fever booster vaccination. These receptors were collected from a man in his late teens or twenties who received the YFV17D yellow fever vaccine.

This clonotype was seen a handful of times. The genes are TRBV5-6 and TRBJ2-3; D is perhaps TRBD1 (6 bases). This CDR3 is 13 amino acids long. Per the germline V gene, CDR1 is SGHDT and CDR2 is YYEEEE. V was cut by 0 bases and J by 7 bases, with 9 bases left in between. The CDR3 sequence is CASSLARGNTQYF. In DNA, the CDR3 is TGTGCCAGCAGCTTGGCGAGGGGGAATACGCAGTATTTT.

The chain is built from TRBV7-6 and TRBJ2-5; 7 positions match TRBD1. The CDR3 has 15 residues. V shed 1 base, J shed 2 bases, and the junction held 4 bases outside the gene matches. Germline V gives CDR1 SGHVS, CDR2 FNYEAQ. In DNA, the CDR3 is TGTGCCAGCAGCTTAGTTGCCAGGGGGCAAGAGACCCAGTACTTC. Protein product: CASSLVARGQETQYF.

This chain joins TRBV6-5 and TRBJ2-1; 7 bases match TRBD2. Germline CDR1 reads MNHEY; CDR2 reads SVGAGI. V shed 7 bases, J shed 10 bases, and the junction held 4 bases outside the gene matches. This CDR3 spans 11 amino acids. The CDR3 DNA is TGTGCCAGCAAGAGGGAGGGGGAGCAGTTCTTC. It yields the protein CASKREGEQFF.

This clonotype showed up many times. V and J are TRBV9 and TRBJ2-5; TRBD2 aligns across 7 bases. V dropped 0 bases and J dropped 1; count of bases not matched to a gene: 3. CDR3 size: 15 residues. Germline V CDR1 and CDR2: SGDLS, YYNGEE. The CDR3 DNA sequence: TGTGCCAGCAGCGTAGGAGCGGGGAGCCAAGAGACCCAGTACTTC. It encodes CASSVGAGSQETQYF. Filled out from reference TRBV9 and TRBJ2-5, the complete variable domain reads DSGVTQTPKHLITATGQRVTLRCSPRSGDLSVYWYQQSLDQGLQFLIQYYNGEERAKGNILERFSAQQFPDLHSELNLSSLELGDSALYFCASSVGAGSQETQYFGPGTRLLVL.

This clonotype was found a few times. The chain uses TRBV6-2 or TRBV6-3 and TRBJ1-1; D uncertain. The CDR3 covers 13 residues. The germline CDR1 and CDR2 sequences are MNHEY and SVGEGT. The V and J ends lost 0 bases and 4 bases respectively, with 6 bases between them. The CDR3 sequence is CASSYSGSTEAFF. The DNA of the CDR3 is TGTGCCAGCAGTTACTCAGGGAGCACTGAAGCTTTCTTT.

CDR3 residues: CASSLDLIKQFF. The DNA of the CDR3 is TGTGCCAGCAGCTTAGATTTAATTAAGCAGTTCTTC. The chain uses TRBV7-2 and TRBJ2-1; no reliable D call. There are 12 residues in the CDR3. V dropped 1 base and J dropped 11 bases, with 9 bases sitting between them. CDR1 and CDR2 from the germline V gene are SGHTA and FQGNSA.

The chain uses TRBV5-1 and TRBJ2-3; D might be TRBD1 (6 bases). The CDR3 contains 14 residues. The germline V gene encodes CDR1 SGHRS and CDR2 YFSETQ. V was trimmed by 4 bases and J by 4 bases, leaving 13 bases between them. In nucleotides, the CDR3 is TGCGCCAGCAGCCCGGGCAGGGGCCCAGATACGCAGTATTTT. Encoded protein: CASSPGRGPDTQYF.

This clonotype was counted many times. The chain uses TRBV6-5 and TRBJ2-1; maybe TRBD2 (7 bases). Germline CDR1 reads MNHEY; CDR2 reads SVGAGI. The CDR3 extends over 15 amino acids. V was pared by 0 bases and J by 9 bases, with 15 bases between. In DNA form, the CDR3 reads TGTGCCAGCAGTTACTCATGGGAGGGGGGATTTGAGCAGTTCTTC. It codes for CASSYSWEGGFEQFF.

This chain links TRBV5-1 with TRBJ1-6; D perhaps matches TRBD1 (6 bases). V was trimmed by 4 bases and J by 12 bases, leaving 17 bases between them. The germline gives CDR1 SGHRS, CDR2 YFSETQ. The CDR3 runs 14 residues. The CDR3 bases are TGCGCCAGCAGCCAGACAGGAGAGCGTTTACCCCTCCACTTT. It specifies CASSQTGERLPLHF.

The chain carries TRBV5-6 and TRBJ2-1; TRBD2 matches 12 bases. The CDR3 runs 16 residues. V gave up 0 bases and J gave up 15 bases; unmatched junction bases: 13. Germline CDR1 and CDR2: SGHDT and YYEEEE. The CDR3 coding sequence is TGTGCCAGCAGCTTGGTTTGGTCTAGCGGGGGGGTCCGACCGTTCTTC. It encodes CASSLVWSSGGVRPFF. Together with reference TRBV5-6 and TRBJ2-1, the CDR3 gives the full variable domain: DAGVTQSPTHLIKTRGQQVTLRCSPKSGHDTVSWYQQALGQGPQFIFQYYEEEERQRGNFPDRFSGHQFPNYSSELNVNALLLGDSALYLCASSLVWSSGGVRPFFGPGTRLTVL.

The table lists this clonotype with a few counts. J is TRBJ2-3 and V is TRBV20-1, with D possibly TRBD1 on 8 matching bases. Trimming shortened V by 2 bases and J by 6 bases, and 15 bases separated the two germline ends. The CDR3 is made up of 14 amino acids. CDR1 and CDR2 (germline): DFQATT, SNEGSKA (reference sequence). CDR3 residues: CSARTGGGWDTQYF. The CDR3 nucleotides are TGCAGTGCTAGAACAGGGGGAGGGTGGGATACGCAGTATTTT.

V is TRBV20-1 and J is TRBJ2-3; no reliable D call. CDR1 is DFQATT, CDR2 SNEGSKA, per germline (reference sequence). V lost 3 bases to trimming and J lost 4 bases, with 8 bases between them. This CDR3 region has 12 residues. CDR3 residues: CSASPEADTQYF. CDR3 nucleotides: TGCAGTGCTAGCCCCGAGGCAGATACGCAGTATTTT.

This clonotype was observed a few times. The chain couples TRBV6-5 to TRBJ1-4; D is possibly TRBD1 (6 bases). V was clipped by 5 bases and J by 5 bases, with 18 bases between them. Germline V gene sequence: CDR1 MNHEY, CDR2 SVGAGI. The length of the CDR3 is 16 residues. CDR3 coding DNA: TGTGCCAGCAGTCACGACTCGACAGGACGAAATGAAAAACTGTTTTTT. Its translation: CASSHDSTGRNEKLFF.

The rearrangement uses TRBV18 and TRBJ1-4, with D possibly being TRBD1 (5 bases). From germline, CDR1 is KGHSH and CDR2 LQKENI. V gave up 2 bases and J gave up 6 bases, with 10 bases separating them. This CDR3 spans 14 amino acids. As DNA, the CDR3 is TGTGCCAGCTCACCATCCCGGGGGGATGAAAAACTGTTTTTT. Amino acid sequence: CASSPSRGDEKLFF.

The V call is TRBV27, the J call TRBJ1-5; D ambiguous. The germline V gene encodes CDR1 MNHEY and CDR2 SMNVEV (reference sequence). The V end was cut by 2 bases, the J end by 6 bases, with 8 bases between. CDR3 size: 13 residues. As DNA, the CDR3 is TGTGCCAGCAGTTTAGAGGTGTTTCAGCCCCAGCATTTT. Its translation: CASSLEVFQPQHF.

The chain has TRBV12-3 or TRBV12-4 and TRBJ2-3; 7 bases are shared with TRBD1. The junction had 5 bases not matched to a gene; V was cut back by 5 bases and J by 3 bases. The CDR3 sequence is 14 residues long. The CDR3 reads CASSPQGQTDTQYF. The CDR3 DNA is TGTGCCAGCAGTCCACAGGGACAGACAGATACGCAGTATTTT.